This T cell receptor (beta chain) was profiled in a study of blood T cells in healthy people across ages. Per-sample PBMC isolation yielded at least 6.5 million cells. Remarks on this clonotype: Its antigen is currently unknown.

Combining a sample-barcoded 5' primer with a J-beta primer mix, a second PCR ran for 7 to 11 cycles. Each cDNA molecule received a tag from a template-switch adaptor that had 12 random nucleotides. MiXCR was run by TCRdb on the 5' RACE reads, yielding one entry per CDR3 protein. Of over 1,300,000 distinct CDR3 sequences listed, almost 60% are singletons. General observations from the study: With age, beta diversity per million T cells declined roughly linearly, significantly by approximately 41.

Sequencing input: blood. The TCR comes from a man aged 18 to 30 in good health.

As DNA, the CDR3 is TGCAGCGTTGAAGGAATCCTCGGGACAGGCGAATACAATGAGCAGTTCTTC. Translating gives CSVEGILGTGEYNEQFF. V is TRBV29-1 and J is TRBJ2-1; 8 nucleotides line up with TRBD1. This CDR3 contains 17 residues. Germline CDR1 SQVTM, CDR2 ANQGSEA. After removal of 1 base from V and 4 bases from J, the junction contained 12 bases not matched to a gene.